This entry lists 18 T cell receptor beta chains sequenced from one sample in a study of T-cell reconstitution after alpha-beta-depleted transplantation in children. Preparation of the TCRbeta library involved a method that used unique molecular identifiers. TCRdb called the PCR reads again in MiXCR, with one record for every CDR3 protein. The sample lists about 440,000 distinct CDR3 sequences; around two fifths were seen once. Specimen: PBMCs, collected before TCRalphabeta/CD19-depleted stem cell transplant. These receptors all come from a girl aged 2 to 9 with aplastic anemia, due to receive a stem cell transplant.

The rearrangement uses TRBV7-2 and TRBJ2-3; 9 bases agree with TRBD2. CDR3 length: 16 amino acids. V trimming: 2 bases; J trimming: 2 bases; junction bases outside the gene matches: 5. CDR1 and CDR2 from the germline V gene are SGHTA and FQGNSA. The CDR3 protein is CASSLSGGPLTDTQYF. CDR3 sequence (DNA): TGTGCCAGCAGCTTAAGCGGGGGGCCCCTCACAGATACGCAGTATTTT.

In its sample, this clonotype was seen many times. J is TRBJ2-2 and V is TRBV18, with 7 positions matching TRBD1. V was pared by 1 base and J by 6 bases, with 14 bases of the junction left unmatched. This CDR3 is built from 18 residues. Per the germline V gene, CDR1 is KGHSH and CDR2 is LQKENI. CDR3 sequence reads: CASSPRTGPPRGAGELFF. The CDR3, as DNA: TGTGCCAGCTCACCACGGACAGGACCTCCGAGAGGGGCCGGGGAGCTGTTTTTT.

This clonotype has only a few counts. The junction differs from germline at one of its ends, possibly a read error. This CDR3 is CSARGSSEQYF. The CDR3 nucleotides read TGCAGTGCTCGGGGCTCCTCCGAGCAGTACTTC. The chain is built from TRBV20-1 and TRBJ2-7; D tentatively fits TRBD1 or TRBD2 (5 bases each). The CDR3 spans 11 residues. Germline CDR1 and CDR2: DFQATT and SNEGSKA (reference sequence).

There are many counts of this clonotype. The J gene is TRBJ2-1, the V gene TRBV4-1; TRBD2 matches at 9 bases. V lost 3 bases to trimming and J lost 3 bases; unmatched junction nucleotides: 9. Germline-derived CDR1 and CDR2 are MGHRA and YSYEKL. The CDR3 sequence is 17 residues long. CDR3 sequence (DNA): TGCGCCAGCAGCCAGGACTTTAGCGGGAGACGCTACAATGAGCAGTTCTTC. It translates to CASSQDFSGRRYNEQFF.

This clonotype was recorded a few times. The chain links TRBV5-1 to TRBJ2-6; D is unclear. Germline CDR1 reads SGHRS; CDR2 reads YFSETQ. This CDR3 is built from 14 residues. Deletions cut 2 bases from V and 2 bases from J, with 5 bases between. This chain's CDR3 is CASSFDAGANVLTF. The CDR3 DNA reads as TGCGCCAGCAGCTTCGATGCTGGGGCCAACGTCCTGACTTTC. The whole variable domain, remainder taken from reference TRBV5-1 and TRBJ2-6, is KAGVTQTPRYLIKTRGQQVTLSCSPISGHRSVSWYQQTPGQGLQFLFEYFSETQRNKGNFPGRFSGRQFSNSRSEMNVSTLELGDSALYLCASSFDAGANVLTFGAGSRLTVL.

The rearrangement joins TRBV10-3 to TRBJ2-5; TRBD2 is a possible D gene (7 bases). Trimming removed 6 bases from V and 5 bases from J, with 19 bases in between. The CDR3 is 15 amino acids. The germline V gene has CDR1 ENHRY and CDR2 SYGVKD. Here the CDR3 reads CAISPTSRGGETQYF. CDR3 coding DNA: TGTGCCATCAGCCCCACCAGCAGGGGAGGGGAGACCCAGTACTTC.

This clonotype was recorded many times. The CDR3 coding sequence is TGTGCCACCAGCGCTAGCGGGGGTCACAATCAGCCCCAGCATTTT. The encoded protein is CATSASGGHNQPQHF. The rearrangement uses TRBV15 and TRBJ1-5; D might be TRBD1 (5 bases). The CDR3 contains 15 residues. Germline values: CDR1 LNHNV, CDR2 YYDKDF (reference sequence). V was pared by 5 bases and J by 3 bases, with 14 bases between.

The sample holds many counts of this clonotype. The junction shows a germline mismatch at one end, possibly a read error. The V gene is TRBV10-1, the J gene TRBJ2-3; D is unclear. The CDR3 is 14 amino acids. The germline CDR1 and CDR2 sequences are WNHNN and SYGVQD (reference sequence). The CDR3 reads CASSAGGSTDTQYF. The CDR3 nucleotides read TGTGCCAGCAGTGCCGGCGGTAGCACAGATACGCAGTATTTT.

In nucleotides, the CDR3 is TGCAGTGCTAGAGAGGGGACAGGGCTAACCTACGAGCAGTACTTC. Translation gives CSAREGTGLTYEQYF. The chain joins TRBV20-1 to TRBJ2-7; 9 bases fit TRBD1. V lost 0 bases to trimming and J lost 2 bases; unmatched junction nucleotides: 5. This CDR3 has 15 amino acids. The germline CDR1 and CDR2 sequences are DFQATT and SNEGSKA (reference sequence).

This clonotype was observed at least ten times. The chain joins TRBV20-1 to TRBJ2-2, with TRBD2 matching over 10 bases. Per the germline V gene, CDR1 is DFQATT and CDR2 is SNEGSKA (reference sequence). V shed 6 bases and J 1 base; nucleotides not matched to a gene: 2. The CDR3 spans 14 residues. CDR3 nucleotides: TGCAGTGCCAGGACTAGCGGGAACACCGGGGAGCTGTTTTTT. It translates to CSARTSGNTGELFF.

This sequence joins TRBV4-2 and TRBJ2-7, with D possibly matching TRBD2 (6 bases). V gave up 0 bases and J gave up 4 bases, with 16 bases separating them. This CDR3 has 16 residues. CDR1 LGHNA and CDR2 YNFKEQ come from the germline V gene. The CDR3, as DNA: TGTGCCAGCAGCCAAGATGTAGCGCTAGCGTTGTACGAGCAGTACTTC. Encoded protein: CASSQDVALALYEQYF.

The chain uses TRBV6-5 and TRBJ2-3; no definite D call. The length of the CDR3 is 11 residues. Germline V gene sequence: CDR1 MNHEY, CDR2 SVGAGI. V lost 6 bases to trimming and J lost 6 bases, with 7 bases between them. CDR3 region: CASRYRDTQYF. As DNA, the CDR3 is TGTGCCAGCAGGTATAGGGATACGCAGTATTTT.

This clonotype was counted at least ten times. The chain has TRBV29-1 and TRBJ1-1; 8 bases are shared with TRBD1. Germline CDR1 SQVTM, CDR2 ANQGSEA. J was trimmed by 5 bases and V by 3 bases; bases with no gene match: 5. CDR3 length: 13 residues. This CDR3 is CSVDGQGRTEAFF. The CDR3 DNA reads TGCAGCGTTGATGGACAGGGTAGAACTGAAGCTTTCTTT.

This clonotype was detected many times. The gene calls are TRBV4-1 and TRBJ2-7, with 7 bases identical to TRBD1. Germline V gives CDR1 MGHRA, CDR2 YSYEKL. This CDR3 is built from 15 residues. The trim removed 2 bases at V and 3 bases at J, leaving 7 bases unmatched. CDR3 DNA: TGCGCCAGCAGCCAATCCGGACAGGTAGACTACGAGCAGTACTTC. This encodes CASSQSGQVDYEQYF.

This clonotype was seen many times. The CDR3 sequence: CSARDVRAGSIGEQYF. CDR3 DNA: TGCAGTGCTAGAGACGTTCGAGCAGGGTCGATCGGCGAGCAGTACTTC. The rearrangement uses TRBV20-1 and TRBJ2-7; TRBD1 might be the D (5 bases). Looked up from germline, CDR1 is DFQATT and CDR2 is SNEGSKA (reference sequence). Trimming shortened V by 0 bases and J by 6 bases, and 21 bases separated the two germline ends. The CDR3 sequence is 16 residues long.

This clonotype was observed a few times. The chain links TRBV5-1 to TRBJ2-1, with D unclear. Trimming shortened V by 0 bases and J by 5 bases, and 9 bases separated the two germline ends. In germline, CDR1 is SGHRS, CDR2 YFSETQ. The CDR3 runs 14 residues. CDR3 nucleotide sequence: TGCGCCAGCAGCTTGGATATCAGCAACAATGAGCAGTTCTTC. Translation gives CASSLDISNNEQFF.

CDR3 region: CASSAQGPSTDTQYF. The CDR3 coding sequence is TGTGCCAGCAGTGCGCAGGGGCCTTCCACAGATACGCAGTATTTT. The V gene is TRBV6-1, the J gene TRBJ2-3; possible D gene TRBD1, 6 bases. With 4 bases removed from V and 2 bases from J, the gap between germline ends came to 13 bases. Germline-derived CDR1 and CDR2 are MNHNS and SASEGT. The CDR3 spans 15 residues.

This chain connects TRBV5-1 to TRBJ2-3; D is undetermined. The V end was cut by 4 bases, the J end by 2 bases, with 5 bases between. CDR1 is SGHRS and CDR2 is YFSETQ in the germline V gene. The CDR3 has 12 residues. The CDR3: CASSRHTDTQYF. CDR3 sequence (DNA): TGCGCCAGCAGCCGACACACAGATACGCAGTATTTT.